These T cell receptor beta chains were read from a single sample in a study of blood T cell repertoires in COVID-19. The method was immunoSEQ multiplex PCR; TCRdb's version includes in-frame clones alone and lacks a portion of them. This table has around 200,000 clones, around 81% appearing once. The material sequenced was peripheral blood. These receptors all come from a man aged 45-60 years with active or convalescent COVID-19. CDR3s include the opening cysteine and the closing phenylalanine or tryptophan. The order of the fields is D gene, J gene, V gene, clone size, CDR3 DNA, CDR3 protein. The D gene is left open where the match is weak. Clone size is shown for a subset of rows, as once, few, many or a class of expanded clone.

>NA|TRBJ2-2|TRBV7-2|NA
TGTGCCAGCAGCTTAGTGAGTTCCGGGGTGGCCGGGGAGCTGTTTTTT
CASSLVSSGVAGELFF
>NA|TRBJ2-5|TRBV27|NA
TGTGCCAGCAGTCAAAGACAGCCGCAAGAGACCCAGTACTTC
CASSQRQPQETQYF
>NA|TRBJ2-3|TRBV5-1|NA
TGCGCCAGCAGCTTTCAGACTAGCACAGATACGCAGTATTTT
CASSFQTSTDTQYF
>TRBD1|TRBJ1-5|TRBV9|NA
TGTGCCAGCAGTCGCGCAGGGGGGTTTAATCAGCCCCAGCATTTT
CASSRAGGFNQPQHF
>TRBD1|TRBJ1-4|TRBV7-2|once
TGTGCCAGCAGCCTGACAGGGTTGACTAATGAAAAACTGTTTTTT
CASSLTGLTNEKLFF
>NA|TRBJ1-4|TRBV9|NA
TGTGCCAGCAGCGTATCCCCAAATGAAAAACTGTTTTTT
CASSVSPNEKLFF
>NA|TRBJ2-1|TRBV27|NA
TGTGCCAGCAGTTTAGATAGGGACACGGAGTTCTTC
CASSLDRDTEFF
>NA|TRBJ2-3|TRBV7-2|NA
TGTGCCAGCAGGGGCCTACTAGAACTGGATACGCAGTATTTT
CASRGLLELDTQYF
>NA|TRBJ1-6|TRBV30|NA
TGTGCCTGGGAGAGGGGACAAAATTCACCCCTCCACTTT
CAWERGQNSPLHF
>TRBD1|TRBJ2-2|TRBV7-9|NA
TGTGCCAGCAGCCGGGACAGTCTCACCGGGGAGCTGTTTTTT
CASSRDSLTGELFF
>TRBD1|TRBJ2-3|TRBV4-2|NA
TGTGCCAGCAGCCAAGGTGACAGGGGGCGCATAGATACGCAGTATTTT
CASSQGDRGRIDTQYF
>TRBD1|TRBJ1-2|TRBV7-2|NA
TGTGCCAGCAGCTTAGCGCCCGGGACAGGGGTTGGCTACACCTTC
CASSLAPGTGVGYTF
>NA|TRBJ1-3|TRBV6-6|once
TGTGCCAGCAGTAGGACAGACTCTGGAAACACCATATATTTT
CASSRTDSGNTIYF
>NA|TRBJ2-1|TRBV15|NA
TGTGCCACCAGCAGAGATCCGACAGGTCTAGGCTCCTACAATGAGCAGTTCTTC
CATSRDPTGLGSYNEQFF
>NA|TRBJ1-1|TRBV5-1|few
TGCGCCAGCAACCCAACCGCGGCGGCCAACACTGAAGCTTTCTTT
CASNPTAAANTEAFF
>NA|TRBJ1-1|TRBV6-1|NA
TGTGCCAGCAGTGAAACGGCCCCCGGGGACACTGAAGCTTTCTTT
CASSETAPGDTEAFF
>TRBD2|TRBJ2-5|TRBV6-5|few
TGTGCCAGCAGCAGGGACTATTCGGAGACCCAGTACTTC
CASSRDYSETQYF
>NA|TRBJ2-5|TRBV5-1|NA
TGCGCCAGCAGCTTGGGCGCGGTACACCAAGAGACCCAGTACTTC
CASSLGAVHQETQYF
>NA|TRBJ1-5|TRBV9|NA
TGTGCCAGCAGCGTAGATGAGGGTAGCAATCAGCCCCAGCATTTT
CASSVDEGSNQPQHF
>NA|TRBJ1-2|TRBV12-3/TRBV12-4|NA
TGTGCCAGCAGGCCCAGGGGTGACTATGGCTACACCTTC
CASRPRGDYGYTF
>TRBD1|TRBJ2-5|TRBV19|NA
TGTGCCACGACAGGGACGGGTAGGGAGACCCAGTACTTC
CATTGTGRETQYF
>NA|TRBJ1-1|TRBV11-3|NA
TGTGCCAGCAGCGTCGGAGGTGAGAACACTGAAGCTTTCTTT
CASSVGGENTEAFF
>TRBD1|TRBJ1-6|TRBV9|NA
TGTGCCAGCAGCCCCCTAGGGGGACAGGGTGGGTCACCCCTCCACTTT
CASSPLGGQGGSPLHF
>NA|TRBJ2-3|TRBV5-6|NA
TGTGCCAGCAGTATTTACAGGAATACGCAGTATTTT
CASSIYRNTQYF
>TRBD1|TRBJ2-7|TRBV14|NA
TGTGCCAGCGGGAACAGGGGGCCCTACGAGCAGTACTTC
CASGNRGPYEQYF
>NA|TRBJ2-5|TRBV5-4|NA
TGTGCCAGCAGCTTGGGCGGCCAAGAGACCCAGTACTTC
CASSLGGQETQYF
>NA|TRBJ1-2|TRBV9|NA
TGTGCCAGCAGCGGAAAACTTAACTATGGCTACACCTTC
CASSGKLNYGYTF
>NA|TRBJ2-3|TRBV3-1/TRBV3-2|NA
TGTGCCAGCAGCCCACGGGGGACTACAGATACGCAGTATTTT
CASSPRGTTDTQYF
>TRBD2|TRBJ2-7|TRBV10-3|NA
TGTGCCATCAGTGAACCCCTCCGAAGCGGACTAGCGGGGGACGCTCCCTACGAGCAGTACTTC
CAISEPLRSGLAGDAPYEQYF
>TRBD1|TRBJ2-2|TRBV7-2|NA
TGTGCCAGCAAGGACAGGGGGCGGGGCGGGGAGCTGTTTTTT
CASKDRGRGGELFF
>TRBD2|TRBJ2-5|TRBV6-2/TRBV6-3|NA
TGTGCCAGCAGTTCGGGCCTAGCGGGTGGAGACCAAGAGACCCAGTACTTC
CASSSGLAGGDQETQYF